This T cell receptor (beta chain) derives from a study of response to subunit inactivated influenza vaccine. The study's findings and limits: Seasonal influenza vaccination, on each occasion, was suggested by the authors to recruit few new T cells.

TCRdb itself ran the RT-PCR reads through MiXCR, one entry per CDR3 protein. The sample shows almost 250,000 distinct CDR3 sequences, more than 9% of them seen only once. The CDR3 spans 15 residues. CDR1 and CDR2 from the germline V gene are DFQATT and SNEGSKA (reference sequence). V gave up 0 bases and J gave up 6 bases, with 15 bases separating them. This clonotype was found many times. Its antigen is not identified. The V gene is TRBV20-1, the J gene TRBJ2-4, with a weak D call TRBD2 (6 bases). The sequence derives from a man aged 45-65 years who received an inactivated influenza vaccine. The source was non-naive T cells sorted from PBMCs, collected approximately 15 days before vaccination. The CDR3 loop is CSARDLSGRLNIQYF. The CDR3 DNA reads as TGCAGTGCTAGAGATTTATCGGGGAGGTTAAACATTCAGTACTTC.